This passage covers 3 T cell receptor beta chains from one sample sequenced in a study of blood T cell repertoires in COVID-19. Here immunoSEQ multiplex PCR was the method, and the copy in TCRdb shows in-frame clones only, minus some. This sample has around 87,000 clones, with approximately 77% found just once. The sample comprised peripheral blood. The origin of the receptors is a woman over 75 with acute or convalescent COVID-19.

The rearrangement uses TRBV4-3 and TRBJ2-5; TRBD1 is a possible D gene (6 bases). The CDR3 sequence is 15 residues long. V was cut by 6 bases and J by 9 bases, with 23 bases left in between. CDR1 is LGHNA and CDR2 is YSLEER in the germline V gene. The CDR3 DNA is TGCGCCAGCAGTCCCGGATGGCCCATCCCAGGGGCCCAGTACTTC. This encodes CASSPGWPIPGAQYF.

This clone was observed a handful of times. The gene calls are TRBV5-8 and TRBJ1-4; D unresolved. V shed 0 bases and J shed 3 bases, with 9 bases lying between them. The germline V gene encodes CDR1 SGHTS and CDR2 YDEGEE. The CDR3 runs to 15 residues. As DNA, the CDR3 is TGTGCCAGCAGCTTGGCCCAAGCGGCTAATGAAAAACTGTTTTTT. Residues: CASSLAQAANEKLFF. Together with reference TRBV5-8 and TRBJ1-4, the CDR3 gives the full variable domain: EAGVTQSPTHLIKTRGQQATLRCSPISGHTSVYWYQQALGLGLQFLLWYDEGEERNRGNFPPRFSGRQFPNYSSELNVNALELEDSALYLCASSLAQAANEKLFFGSGTQLSVL.

The chain employs TRBV7-3 and TRBJ2-1; TRBD2 aligns across 8 bases. V was clipped by 5 bases and J by 1 base; unmatched bases: 7. This CDR3 has 16 amino acids. Looked up from germline, CDR1 is SGHTA and CDR2 is FQGTGA. CDR3 nucleotides: TGTGCCAGCAGCCCTCAGGCGGGGGGTTCCTACAATGAGCAGTTCTTC. It is translated as CASSPQAGGSYNEQFF.